This TCR beta chain appears in the sequencing data of a study of shared clonotypes between healthy human individuals. Each sorted subset replicate got 200 ng genomic DNA, 25,000 to 35,000 genomes. The assay was immunoSEQ multiplex PCR, and TCRdb's table has in-frame clones only and misses some. The sample includes approximately 2.1 million clones, approximately 93% of them seen just once. V gave up 1 base and J gave up 1 base, with 10 bases separating them. The germline CDR1 and CDR2 sequences are MDHEN and SYDVKM. CDR3 length: 15 residues. The chain uses TRBV28 and TRBJ1-1; D unresolved. The source of this sequence is a young man in good health. Some clones in this sample may be carry-over from other donors' samples. The sequenced sample was naive CD4+ T cells from PBMCs. Subset reported: CD45RA+ positively selected. The CDR3 nucleotides read TGTGCCAGCAGTTTATTTCGGCAGGCGAACACTGAAGCTTTCTTT. Its protein product is CASSLFRQANTEAFF.